This entry lists 10 T cell receptor beta chains sequenced from one sample in a study of blood T cell repertoires in COVID-19. TCRdb's table, derived via immunoSEQ multiplex PCR, lists solely in-frame clones and lacks some. The sample includes approximately 350,000 clones, around 92% seen only once; the top ten take 0.95% to 1.5%. Sequenced input: peripheral blood. The receptors stem from a man aged 40-49 years with acute or convalescent COVID-19.

The genes are TRBV7-8 and TRBJ2-5, with a weak D call TRBD2 (6 bases). Germline V gene data show CDR1 as SGHVS and CDR2 as FQNEAQ. The CDR3 length is 12 residues. The V end was cut by 5 bases, the J end by 5 bases, with 9 bases between. CDR3 residues: CASSGGWETQYF. DNA of the CDR3: TGTGCCAGCAGCGGGGGGTGGGAGACCCAGTACTTC.

V usage is TRBV15 and J usage is TRBJ2-1; 8 bases line up with TRBD2. After removal of 8 bases from V and 3 bases from J, the junction contained 9 bases not matched to a gene. Germline-derived CDR1 and CDR2 are LNHNV and YYDKDF (reference sequence). This CDR3 is 15 amino acids long. CDR3 loop: CATAVGTRDYNEQFF. The CDR3 coding sequence is TGTGCCACCGCGGTGGGGACTAGAGACTACAATGAGCAGTTCTTC. The variable domain in full, completed from reference TRBV15 and TRBJ2-1, reads DAMVIQNPRYQVTQFGKPVTLSCSQTLNHNVMYWYQQKSSQAPKLLFHYYDKDFNNEADTPDNFQSRRPNTSFCFLDIRSPGLGDTAMYLCATAVGTRDYNEQFFGPGTRLTVL.

The count of this clone is one. The CDR3 region has the DNA TGCGCCAGCAGCTTGGCCGGCGGATCGAGCAATCAGCCCCAGCATTTT. Its translation: CASSLAGGSSNQPQHF. This rearrangement joins TRBV5-1 to TRBJ1-5; D gene unclear. The CDR3 runs 16 residues. The germline V and J ends were trimmed by 0 bases and 1 base, with 11 bases remaining between them. CDR1 is SGHRS and CDR2 is YFSETQ in the germline V gene.

The table lists this clone with a few counts. This CDR3 is CASSLRSLREAYNEQFF. DNA of the CDR3: TGTGCCAGCAGTTTAAGGTCCTTGCGGGAGGCTTACAATGAGCAGTTCTTC. The V call is TRBV27, the J call TRBJ2-1; TRBD2 matches 8 bases. CDR1 and CDR2 (germline): MNHEY, SMNVEV (reference sequence). The V gene end was trimmed by 2 bases and the J gene end by 4 bases; junction bases not matched to a gene: 10. The CDR3 has 17 amino acids.

The chain has TRBV2 and TRBJ2-4; 7 positions agree with TRBD2. Unmatched junction bases numbered 4, after V lost 7 bases and J lost 7 bases. The CDR3 extends over 12 amino acids. Germline assignment: CDR1 SNHLY and CDR2 FYNNEI. The CDR3, as DNA: TGTGCCAGCATAGAGGGAGGGAACATTCAGTACTTC. Amino acids: CASIEGGNIQYF.

This chain uses TRBV11-2 with TRBJ1-6; 9 bases are shared with TRBD1. The CDR3 totals 13 residues. The germline V gene has CDR1 SGHAT and CDR2 FQNNGV. Germline trimming cut 4 bases from V and 10 bases from J; bases unmatched to any gene: 2. CDR3 in DNA: TGTGCCAGCAGCTCGGGACAGGGCTCACCCCTCCACTTT. Translating gives CASSSGQGSPLHF.

The rearrangement links TRBV6-2 or TRBV6-3 to TRBJ1-2; 8 bases are a match to TRBD1. V lost 0 bases, J lost 0 bases, and 9 bases stayed unmatched. The CDR3 has 18 residues. Germline V gene sequence: CDR1 MNHEY, CDR2 SVGEGT. CDR3 in amino acids: CASSYSRARQGTNYGYTF. CDR3 sequence (DNA): TGTGCCAGCAGTTACTCTAGAGCCCGACAGGGGACTAACTATGGCTACACCTTC.

The chain joins TRBV7-8 to TRBJ2-2; 10 nucleotides line up with TRBD2. Germline loops: CDR1 SGHVS, CDR2 FQNEAQ. Unmatched junction bases numbered 5, after V lost 4 bases and J lost 6 bases. This CDR3 has 15 amino acids. CDR3 sequence (DNA): TGTGCCAGCAGCTCCCGGCTAGCGGGAGCCGGGGAGCTGTTTTTT. It specifies CASSSRLAGAGELFF.

V and J are TRBV16 and TRBJ2-7; perhaps TRBD1 as D (5 bases). Germline V gene sequence: CDR1 KGHSY, CDR2 FQNENV. This CDR3 comprises 14 residues. The ends were cut back, 1 base at V and 7 bases at J, with 14 bases in the middle. CDR3 sequence: CASSQFQGVGEQYF. The CDR3 DNA is TGTGCCAGCAGCCAATTTCAGGGTGTAGGGGAGCAGTACTTC.

This clone was seen only once. The chain couples TRBV7-6 to TRBJ2-1; 7 bases line up with TRBD2. The CDR3 contains 15 residues. CDR1 and CDR2 from the germline V gene are SGHVS and FNYEAQ. With 5 bases clipped from V and 4 bases from J, the junction kept 8 bases outside the gene matches. The CDR3 is CASSTTSSEYNEQFF. CDR3 sequence (DNA): TGTGCCAGCAGCACGACTAGCAGCGAGTACAATGAGCAGTTCTTC.